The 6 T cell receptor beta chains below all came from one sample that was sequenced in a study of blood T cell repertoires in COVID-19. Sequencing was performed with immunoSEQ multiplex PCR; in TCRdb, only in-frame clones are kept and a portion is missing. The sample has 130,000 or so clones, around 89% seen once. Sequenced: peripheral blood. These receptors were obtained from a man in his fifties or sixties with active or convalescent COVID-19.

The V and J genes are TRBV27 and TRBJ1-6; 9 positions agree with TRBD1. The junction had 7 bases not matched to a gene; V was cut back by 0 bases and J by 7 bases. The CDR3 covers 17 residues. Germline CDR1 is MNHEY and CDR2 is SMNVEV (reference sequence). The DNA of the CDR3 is TGTGCCAGCAGTTTATCAGAAGGACAGGGGACGAATTCACCCCTCCACTTT. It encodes CASSLSEGQGTNSPLHF.

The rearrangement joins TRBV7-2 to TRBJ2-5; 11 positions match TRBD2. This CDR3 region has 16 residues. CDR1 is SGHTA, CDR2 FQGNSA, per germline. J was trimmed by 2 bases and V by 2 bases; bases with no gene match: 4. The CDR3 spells CASSLRLAGGQETQYF. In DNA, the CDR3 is TGTGCCAGCAGCTTACGGCTAGCGGGAGGTCAAGAGACCCAGTACTTC.

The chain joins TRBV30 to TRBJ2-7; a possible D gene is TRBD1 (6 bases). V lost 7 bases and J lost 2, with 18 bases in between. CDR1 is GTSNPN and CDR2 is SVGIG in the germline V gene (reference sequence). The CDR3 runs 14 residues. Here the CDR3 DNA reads TGTGCCTCGACTAAAAACACAGGGACCTACGAGCAGTACTTC. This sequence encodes CASTKNTGTYEQYF.

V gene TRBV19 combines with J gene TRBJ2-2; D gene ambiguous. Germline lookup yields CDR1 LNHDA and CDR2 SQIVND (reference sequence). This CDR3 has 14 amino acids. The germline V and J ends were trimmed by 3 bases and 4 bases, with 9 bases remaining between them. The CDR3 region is CASSISRITGELFF. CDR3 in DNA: TGTGCCAGTAGTATTTCCAGAATCACCGGGGAGCTGTTTTTT.

The CDR3: CAISDQRAGLAGSLSYNEQFF. CDR3 nucleotides: TGTGCCATCAGTGACCAACGAGCGGGACTAGCGGGAAGCCTCTCCTACAATGAGCAGTTCTTC. The chain links TRBV10-3 to TRBJ2-1; 13 positions match TRBD2. V gave up 3 bases and J gave up 0 bases; unmatched junction bases: 14. Germline V gene sequence: CDR1 ENHRY, CDR2 SYGVKD. The CDR3 loop spans 21 amino acids.

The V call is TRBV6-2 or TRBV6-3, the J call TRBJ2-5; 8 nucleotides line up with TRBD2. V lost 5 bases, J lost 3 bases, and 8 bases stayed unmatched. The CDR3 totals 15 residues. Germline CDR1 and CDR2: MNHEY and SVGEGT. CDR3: CASSTPRRGEETQYF. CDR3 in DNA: TGTGCCAGCAGTACTCCTCGGCGGGGGGAAGAGACCCAGTACTTC.